Each of the 2 T cell receptor beta chains below was sequenced from the same sample in a study of CD8+ T cells in alopecia areata. Sample treatment: oral pan-JAK inhibitor, 5-10 mg twice daily. cDNA serving as the sequencing template came from extracted, reverse transcribed RNA. The repertoire was sequenced with immunoSEQ multiplex PCR; TCRdb's copy has only in-frame clones and lacks some. The data contain about 42,000 clones, roughly 89% of them singletons. The sample here was CD8+ T cells sorted from blood, taken at week 24, from a patient treated with tofacitinib. The receptors shown here come from a human donor with alopecia areata.

The chain uses TRBV27 and TRBJ2-1; tentative D call: TRBD2 (7 bases). The V gene's germline CDR1 is MNHEY and CDR2 SMNVEV (reference sequence). The CDR3 contains 16 residues. Trimming stripped 7 bases from V and 4 bases from J, with 20 bases between. The chain's CDR3 is CASIPMGGADYNEQFF. The CDR3 DNA is TGTGCCAGCATCCCCATGGGGGGGGCCGATTACAATGAGCAGTTCTTC.

V gene TRBV7-9 combines with J gene TRBJ2-7; D is undetermined. V was clipped by 5 bases and J by 1 base, with 9 bases between them. CDR3 size: 13 residues. Germline CDR1 and CDR2: SEHNR and FQNEAQ (reference sequence). CDR3 coding DNA: TGTGCCAGCAGCCCCCCCGATTCCTACGAGCAGTACTTC. Amino acids: CASSPPDSYEQYF.